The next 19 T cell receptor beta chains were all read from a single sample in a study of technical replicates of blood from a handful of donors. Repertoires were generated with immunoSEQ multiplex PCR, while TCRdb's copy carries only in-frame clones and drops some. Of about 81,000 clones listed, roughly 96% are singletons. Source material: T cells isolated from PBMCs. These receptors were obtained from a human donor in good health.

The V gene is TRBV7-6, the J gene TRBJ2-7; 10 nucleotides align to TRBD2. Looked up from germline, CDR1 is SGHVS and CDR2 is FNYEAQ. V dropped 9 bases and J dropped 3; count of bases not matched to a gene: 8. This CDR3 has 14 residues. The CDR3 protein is CASSSGGANYEQYF. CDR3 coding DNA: TGTGCCAGTAGCAGCGGGGGGGCCAACTACGAGCAGTACTTC. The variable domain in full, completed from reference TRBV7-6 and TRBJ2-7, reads GAGVSQSPRYKVTKRGQDVALRCDPISGHVSLYWYRQALGQGPEFLTYFNYEAQQDKSGLPNDRFSAERPEGSISTLTIQRTEQRDSAMYRCASSSGGANYEQYFGPGTRLTVT.

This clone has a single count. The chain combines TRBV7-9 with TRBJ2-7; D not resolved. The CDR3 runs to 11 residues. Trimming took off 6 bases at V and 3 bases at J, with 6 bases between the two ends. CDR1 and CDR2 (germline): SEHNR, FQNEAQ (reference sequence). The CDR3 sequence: CASSPNYEQYF. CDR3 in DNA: TGTGCCAGCAGTCCAAACTACGAGCAGTACTTC.

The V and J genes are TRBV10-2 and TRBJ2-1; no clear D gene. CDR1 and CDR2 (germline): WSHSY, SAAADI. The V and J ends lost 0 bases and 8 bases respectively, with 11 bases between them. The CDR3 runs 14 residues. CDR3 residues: CASSESSRFDEQFF. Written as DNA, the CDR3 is TGCGCCAGCAGTGAGTCTAGCCGATTTGATGAGCAGTTCTTC.

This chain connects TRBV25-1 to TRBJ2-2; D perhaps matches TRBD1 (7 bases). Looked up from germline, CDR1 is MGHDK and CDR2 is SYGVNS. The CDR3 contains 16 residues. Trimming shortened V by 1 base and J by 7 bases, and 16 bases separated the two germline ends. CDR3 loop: CASSELVQGRDGELFF. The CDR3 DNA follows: TGTGCCAGCAGTGAATTGGTACAGGGGCGGGACGGGGAGCTGTTTTTT.

In DNA form, the CDR3 reads TGCGCCAGCAGCTGGTTAACCGGGACAGGGAAGTTTCGGCAGTACTTC. This codes for CASSWLTGTGKFRQYF. The J gene is TRBJ2-7, the V gene TRBV5-1; TRBD1 matches at 9 bases. This CDR3 is built from 16 residues. Germline V gene data show CDR1 as SGHRS and CDR2 as YFSETQ. With V trimmed by 3 bases and J by 9 bases, 16 bases remained unmatched. The full variable domain, its missing parts supplied by reference TRBV5-1 and TRBJ2-7, is KAGVTQTPRYLIKTRGQQVTLSCSPISGHRSVSWYQQTPGQGLQFLFEYFSETQRNKGNFPGRFSGRQFSNSRSEMNVSTLELGDSALYLCASSWLTGTGKFRQYFGPGTRLTVT.

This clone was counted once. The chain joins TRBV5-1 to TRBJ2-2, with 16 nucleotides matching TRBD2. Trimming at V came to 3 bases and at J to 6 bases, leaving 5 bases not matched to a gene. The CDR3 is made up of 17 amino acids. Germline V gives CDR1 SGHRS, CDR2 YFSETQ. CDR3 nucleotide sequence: TGCGCCAGCAGCTCCCGGGGACTAGCGGGAGGGTCCGGGGAGCTGTTTTTT. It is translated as CASSSRGLAGGSGELFF. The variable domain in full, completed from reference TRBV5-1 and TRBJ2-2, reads KAGVTQTPRYLIKTRGQQVTLSCSPISGHRSVSWYQQTPGQGLQFLFEYFSETQRNKGNFPGRFSGRQFSNSRSEMNVSTLELGDSALYLCASSSRGLAGGSGELFFGEGSRLTVL.

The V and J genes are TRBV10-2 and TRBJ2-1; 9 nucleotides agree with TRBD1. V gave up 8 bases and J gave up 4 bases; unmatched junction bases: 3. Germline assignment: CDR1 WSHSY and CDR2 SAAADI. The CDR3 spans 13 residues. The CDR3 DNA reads TGCGCCAGCCGGGACAGGGAATACAATGAGCAGTTCTTC. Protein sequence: CASRDREYNEQFF.

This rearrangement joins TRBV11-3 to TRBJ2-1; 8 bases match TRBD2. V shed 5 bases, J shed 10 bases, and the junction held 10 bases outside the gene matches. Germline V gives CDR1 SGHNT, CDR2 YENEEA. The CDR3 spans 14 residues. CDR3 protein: CASSAQAGAGEQFF. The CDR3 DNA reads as TGTGCCAGCAGCGCTCAAGCGGGAGCGGGCGAGCAGTTCTTC. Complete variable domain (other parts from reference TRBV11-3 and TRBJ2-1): EAGVVQSPRYKIIEKKQPVAFWCNPISGHNTLYWYLQNLGQGPELLIRYENEEAVDDSQLPKDRFSAERLKGVDSTLKIQPAELGDSAVYLCASSAQAGAGEQFFGPGTRLTVL.

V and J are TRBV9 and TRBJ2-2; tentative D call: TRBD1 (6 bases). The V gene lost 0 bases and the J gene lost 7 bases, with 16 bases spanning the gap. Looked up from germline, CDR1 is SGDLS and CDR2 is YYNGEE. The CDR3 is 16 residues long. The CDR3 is CASSVGFAGAGGELFF. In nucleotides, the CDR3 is TGTGCCAGCAGCGTAGGTTTTGCAGGGGCTGGCGGGGAGCTGTTTTTT.

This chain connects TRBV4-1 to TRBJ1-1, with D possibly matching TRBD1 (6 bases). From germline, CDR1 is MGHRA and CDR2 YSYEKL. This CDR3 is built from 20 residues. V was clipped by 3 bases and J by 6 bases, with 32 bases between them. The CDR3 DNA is TGCGCCAGCAGCCAGGTCTTCCTAGGTAGGGGGAAGGTTGGTGCCGCTGAAGCTTTCTTT. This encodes CASSQVFLGRGKVGAAEAFF.

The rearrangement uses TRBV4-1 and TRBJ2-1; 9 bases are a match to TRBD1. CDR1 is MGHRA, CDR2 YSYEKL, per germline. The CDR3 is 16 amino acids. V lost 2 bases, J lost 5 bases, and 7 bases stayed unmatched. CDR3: CASSQQGGTGNNEQFF. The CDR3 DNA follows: TGCGCCAGCAGCCAACAGGGGGGGACAGGGAACAATGAGCAGTTCTTC.

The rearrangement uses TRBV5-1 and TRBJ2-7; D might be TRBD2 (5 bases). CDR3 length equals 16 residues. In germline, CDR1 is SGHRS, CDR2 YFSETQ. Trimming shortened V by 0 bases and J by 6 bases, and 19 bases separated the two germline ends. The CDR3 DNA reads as TGCGCCAGCAGCTTGGAGGTCACCGGGGTGGCGGTCGAGCAGTACTTC. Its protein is CASSLEVTGVAVEQYF.

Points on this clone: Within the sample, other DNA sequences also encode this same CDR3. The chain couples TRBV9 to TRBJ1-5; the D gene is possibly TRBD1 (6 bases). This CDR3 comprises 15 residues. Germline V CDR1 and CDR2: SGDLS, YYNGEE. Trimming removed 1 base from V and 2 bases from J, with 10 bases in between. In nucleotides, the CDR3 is TGTGCCAGCAGCGTATTGCCAGGGGGCAATCAGCCCCAGCATTTT. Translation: CASSVLPGGNQPQHF.

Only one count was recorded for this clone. The CDR3 nucleotides are TGTGCCAGCAGCTTAGTTGGGGGGTTAAGCCCCCAGCATTTT. Translated, it gives CASSLVGGLSPQHF. The chain recombines TRBV11-2 with TRBJ1-5, with D maybe TRBD1 (5 bases). V gave up 1 base and J gave up 10 bases, with 14 bases separating them. CDR1 and CDR2 from the germline V gene are SGHAT and FQNNGV. The CDR3 extends over 14 amino acids.

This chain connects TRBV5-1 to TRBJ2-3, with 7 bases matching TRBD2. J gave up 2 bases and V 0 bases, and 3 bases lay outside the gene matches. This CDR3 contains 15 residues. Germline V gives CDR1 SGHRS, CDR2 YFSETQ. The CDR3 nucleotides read TGCGCCAGCAGCTTGGGGACTAGGACCACAGATACGCAGTATTTT. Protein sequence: CASSLGTRTTDTQYF.

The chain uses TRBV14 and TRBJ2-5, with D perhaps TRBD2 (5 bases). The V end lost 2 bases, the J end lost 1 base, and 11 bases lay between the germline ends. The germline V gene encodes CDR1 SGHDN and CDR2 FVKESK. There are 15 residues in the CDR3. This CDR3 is CASSQRIRGQETQYF. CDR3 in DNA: TGTGCCAGCAGCCAACGCATTCGGGGCCAAGAGACCCAGTACTTC.

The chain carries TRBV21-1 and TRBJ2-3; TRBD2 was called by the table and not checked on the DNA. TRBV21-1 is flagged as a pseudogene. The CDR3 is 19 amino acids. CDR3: CASPKVAGTSGSSTDTQYF. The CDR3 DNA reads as TGTGCCAGCCCCAAGGTGGCCGGGACTAGCGGGAGTAGCACAGATACGCAGTATTTT.

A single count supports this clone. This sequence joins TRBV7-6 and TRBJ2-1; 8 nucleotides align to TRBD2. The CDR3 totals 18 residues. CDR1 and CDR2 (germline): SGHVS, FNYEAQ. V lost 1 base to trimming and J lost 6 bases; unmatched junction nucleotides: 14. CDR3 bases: TGTGCCAGCAGCTTAGGGGTCGGGGGGGCCCGTGGTGGCAATGAGCAGTTCTTC. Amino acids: CASSLGVGGARGGNEQFF.

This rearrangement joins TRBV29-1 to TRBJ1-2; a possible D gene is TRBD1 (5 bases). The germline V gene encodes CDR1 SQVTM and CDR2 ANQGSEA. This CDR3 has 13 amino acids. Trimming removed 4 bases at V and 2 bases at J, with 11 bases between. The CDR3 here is CSVVYRGNYGYTF. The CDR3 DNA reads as TGCAGCGTTGTATATAGGGGAAACTATGGCTACACCTTC.